This TCR beta chain is from a study of lymphopenia after photon versus proton radiotherapy. Overall study results and limits: A bigger post-nadir fall in TCR diversity correlated inversely with survival time in deceased patients. Oligoclonal CD8+ Temra expansion after nadir drove photon patients' diversity drop. Authors raise, but do not show, better survival with proton therapy. Relative stability marked proton patients; photon patients lost diversity and naive cells.

On this clone itself: The antigen is undetermined.

Produced via immunoSEQ multiplex PCR; TCRdb's table is partial and in-frame only. This sample has roughly 64,000 clones, with roughly 90% found just once. The CDR3 consists of 16 residues. V gave up 4 bases and J gave up 6 bases, with 16 bases separating them. Germline V lookup: CDR1 SGHVS, CDR2 FNYEAQ. The chain combines TRBV7-6 with TRBJ1-6; a weak D match, TRBD1 (6 bases). The sample in question was peripheral blood, obtained from a patient treated with proton-based radiotherapy. This receptor was taken from an elderly man with esophageal cancer. The chain's CDR3 is CASSSSGDRRNSPLHF. The CDR3 DNA sequence: TGTGCCAGCAGCTCGTCAGGGGATAGGCGTAATTCACCCCTCCACTTT.